This T cell receptor (beta chain) was found in a study of blood T cell repertoires in COVID-19. Study as a whole: There were acute and convalescent COVID-19 samples, and they came from the United States, Italy and Spain. T cells, B-cell-depleted T cells, or PBMCs supplied cDNA or gDNA.

Under the authors' procedure: Counts of nucleated cells, estimated from reference gene primer amplification, were obtained. Only in-frame clones appear in the TCRdb table, and some are missing; sequencing was by immunoSEQ multiplex PCR. The D gene and trimming were derived from the DNA, and the V and J assignments and clone size from that table. The sample lists about 170,000 clones, around four fifths occurring once. Germline CDR1 and CDR2: MNHEY and SVGEGT. The ends were cut back, 2 bases at V and 5 bases at J, with 12 bases in the middle. The CDR3 length is 14 residues. Sequences were obtained from peripheral blood. J is TRBJ2-5 and V is TRBV6-2 or TRBV6-3, with D possibly matching TRBD2 (5 bases). The receptor's source is an older woman who had recovered from COVID-19. CDR3 residues: CASSYPPRGETQYF. For the CDR3, the DNA is TGTGCCAGCAGTTACCCCCCCCGAGGGGAGACCCAGTACTTC.